This TCR beta chain was identified in a study of OX40 agonist ivuxolimab in advanced cancers. Describing the broader study: Ivuxolimab was an agonistic, fully human IgG2 monoclonal antibody directed against OX40 (CD134), a costimulatory receptor. Intravenous ivuxolimab was administered to patients every 2 weeks at six dose levels: 0.01, 0.1, 0.3, 1.5, 3 and 10 mg/kg. Of the roughly 52 dose-escalation patients, hepatocellular carcinoma was present in roughly 19, melanoma in around 15, renal cell carcinoma in 9 and head and neck cancer in 9. The dose-escalation cohort was about 87% male with a mean age of roughly 62 years, ranging from roughly 23 to 80. Prior anti-PD-1, anti-PD-L1 or anti-CTLA-4 therapy was permitted, and checkpoint inhibitors had been received by less than 45% of dose-escalation patients. Three dose-escalation patients achieved partial responses, one with hepatocellular carcinoma and two with cutaneous melanoma. The purpose of peripheral TCRbeta sequencing was to test whether ivuxolimab changed TCR sequence diversity and led to clonal T-cell expansion. The monotherapy dose-escalation portion (N ≈ 50 patients) of the phase I ivuxolimab trial is reported in the paper. Results and caveats for the whole study, not just this receptor: Antigen specificity was not determined for the clonally expanded peripheral T cells. Low levels of normalized T-cell clonal expansion were also seen in some patients who did not respond. At doses of 0.1 to 3.0 mg/kg, clonal expansion of both CD4+ and CD8+ blood T cells was observed from baseline to week 6. In the 0.1-3.0 mg/kg groups, partial responders had among the lowest normalized peripheral clonal expansion, particularly in CD8+ T cells. After ivuxolimab, CD8+ T cells had more expanded clones than CD4+ T cells on average.

For sequencing of the TCRbeta CDR3 region, genomic DNA was extracted from the sorted cells. TCRbeta CDR3 regions were sequenced using the immunoSEQ Assay. TCRdb stores this immuneACCESS table with in-frame sequences only. Part of the clones is absent; in the studies checked, under half of the shortfall reflects unresolved V genes, and no reason is known for the rest. The sample contains approximately 82,000 clones, 83% of them found a single time. The biggest ten clones account for around 0.84% of the sample. The trial excluded patients who had a history of autoimmune disease or who were on systemic immunosuppression. Peripheral blood for TCR sequencing was collected from all dose cohorts at baseline, on cycle 4 day 1, and on cycle 7 day 1. Samples were obtained from an open-label, multicenter, first-in-human phase I dose-escalation trial of ivuxolimab. The trial enrolled adults with locally advanced or metastatic head and neck squamous cell, hepatocellular, melanoma or renal cell carcinoma. Before TCR sequencing, CD4+ and CD8+ T cells were separately sorted from peripheral blood.

Turning to this clone: The antigen this receptor binds is unknown. Base qualities are not recorded, but no much larger clone differs from it by a single base.

As encoded in the germline V gene, CDR1 is SGHDN while CDR2 is FVKESK. Taken from cysteine to phenylalanine, the CDR3 has 14 residues. The sequence is cut down to CDR3 DNA, 42 bases in frame from base 1. Trimming removed 1 base from V and 7 bases from J, leaving 13 bases between the germline ends. The sample in question was CD4+ or CD8+ T cells sorted from blood, obtained in a trial of the OX40 agonist ivuxolimab. Recombination connected TRBV14 to TRBJ1-1, with no D gene named confidently. This TCR came from an adult with an advanced solid tumor such as melanoma, head and neck, liver or kidney cancer. For the CDR3, the sequence is CASSQVGWSGEAFF. The nucleotides read TGTGCCAGCAGCCAAGTAGGATGGTCTGGTGAAGCTTTCTTT.